A selection of T cell receptor beta chains follows, all from one sample in a study of a mutant IDH1 vaccine in newly diagnosed glioma. Method: immunoSEQ multiplex PCR; TCRdb's copy keeps in-frame clones and lacks some. Seen here are 50,000 to 60,000 clones, 80% observed once, and the top ten hold 6.2%. No antigens are known for them. The sample in question was PBMCs, obtained from a glioma patient whose treatment included an IDH1 peptide vaccine. The source is a man aged 40-49 years with glioma. CDR3s include the opening cysteine and the closing phenylalanine or tryptophan. D genes are given only for firm matches.

TRBV27	NA	TRBJ2-7	CASSHGNAYEQYF
TRBV27	NA	TRBJ2-1	CASSLLGREQFF
TRBV18	TRBD1	TRBJ2-7	CASSPKQGESYEQYF
TRBV2	NA	TRBJ2-3	CASSRPTVSSTDTQYF
TRBV4-2	NA	TRBJ1-1	CASSQAGTGTEAFF
TRBV7-9	TRBD2	TRBJ2-5	CASSSPGLAGETQYF
TRBV5-1	TRBD2	TRBJ2-3	CASSLAVAGGLAGDTQYF
TRBV5-5	NA	TRBJ1-1	CASSFKGGRTEAFF
TRBV18	NA	TRBJ1-4	CASSQQGDEKLFF
TRBV14	NA	TRBJ2-2	CASSTGLNTGELFF
TRBV4-2	NA	TRBJ1-2	CASSQDRMDEGPYGYTF
TRBV2	NA	TRBJ1-1	CASPPGAMNTEAFF
TRBV5-1	NA	TRBJ2-7	CASSWDAGKINPLHF
TRBV19	NA	TRBJ1-2	CASHGGTRTYGYTF
TRBV2	TRBD1	TRBJ1-5	CASTEQGTYQPQHF
TRBV9	NA	TRBJ1-2	CASSRPAQGSNYGYTF
TRBV6-1	NA	TRBJ2-6	CASSEGGRGFSGANVLTF
TRBV7-8	NA	TRBJ1-5	CASRATASNQPQHF
TRBV7-8	NA	TRBJ2-7	CASSLVSGAGATYEQYF
TRBV5-4	NA	TRBJ1-2	CASSLDRYGYTF
TRBV5-1	NA	TRBJ1-5	CASSLALNQPQHF
TRBV7-8	NA	TRBJ2-7	CASSFLVGGPYEQYF
TRBV11-1	NA	TRBJ1-1	CASSLGRSGRSTEAFF
TRBV6-1	NA	TRBJ2-7	CASGAHQTPYEQYF
TRBV4-2	TRBD1	TRBJ1-4	CASSQRLGQANEKLFF
TRBV5-4	TRBD1	TRBJ1-1	CASSLNRGSGTEAFF
TRBV27	TRBD1	TRBJ1-2	CASSLNVGQGSWGYTF
TRBV7-9	TRBD1	TRBJ1-1	CASSPPQGGRTEAFF